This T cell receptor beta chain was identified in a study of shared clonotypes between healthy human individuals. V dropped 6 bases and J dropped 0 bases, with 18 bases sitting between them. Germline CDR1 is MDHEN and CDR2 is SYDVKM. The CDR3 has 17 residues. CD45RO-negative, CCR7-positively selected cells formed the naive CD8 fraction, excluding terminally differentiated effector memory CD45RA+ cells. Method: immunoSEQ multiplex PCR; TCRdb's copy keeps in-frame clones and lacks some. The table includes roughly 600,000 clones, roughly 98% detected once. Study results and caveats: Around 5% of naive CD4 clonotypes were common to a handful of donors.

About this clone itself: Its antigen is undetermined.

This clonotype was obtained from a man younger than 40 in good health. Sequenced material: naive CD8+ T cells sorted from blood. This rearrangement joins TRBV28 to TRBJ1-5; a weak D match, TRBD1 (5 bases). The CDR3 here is CASRYRGGYYSNQPQHF. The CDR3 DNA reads TGTGCCAGCAGGTACCGGGGCGGATACTATAGCAATCAGCCCCAGCATTTT. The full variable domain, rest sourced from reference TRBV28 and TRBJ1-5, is DVKVTQSSRYLVKRTGEKVFLECVQDMDHENMFWYRQDPGLGLRLIYFSYDVKMKEKGDIPEGYSVSREKKERFSLILESASTNQTSMYLCASRYRGGYYSNQPQHFGDGTRLSIL.